This is a list of T cell receptor beta chains from one sample in a study of T cell changes during pregnancy in multiple sclerosis. Produced via immunoSEQ multiplex PCR; TCRdb's table is partial and in-frame only. The sample holds over 65,000 clones, approximately 91% seen once. Sequenced material: peripheral blood, taken in the first trimester of pregnancy. These TCRs come from a female donor with multiple sclerosis, enrolled in a pregnancy study. Each CDR3 is given with its conserved first and last residue. The D gene is left open where the match is weak. Some rows mark clone size as missing; the rest say once, few, many or name a class of expanded clone.

d_gene	v_gene	j_gene	abundance	CDR3nt	CDR3aa
-	TRBV7-2	TRBJ1-1	-	TGTGCCAGCAGCTCCTCTATAAAGAACACTGAAGCTTTCTTT	CASSSSIKNTEAFF
TRBD1	TRBV27	TRBJ1-5	-	TGTGCCAGCAGGTCGATGACAGGGAGCAATCAGCCCCAGCATTTT	CASRSMTGSNQPQHF
-	TRBV7-9	TRBJ2-1	-	TGTGCCAGCAGTCCTACGAGGTCGGCAGGGGTGAATGAGCAGTTCTTC	CASSPTRSAGVNEQFF
TRBD1	TRBV5-1	TRBJ1-2	once	TGCGCCAGCAGCTTGGATGGACAGGGGGGCTATGGCTACACCTTC	CASSLDGQGGYGYTF
TRBD1	TRBV27	TRBJ1-6	-	TGTGCCAGCAGTTTACAAGGGGGCAGTTCACCCCTCCACTTT	CASSLQGGSSPLHF
TRBD2	TRBV5-4	TRBJ2-2	-	TGTGCCAGCAGCTGGGCGGGGGGAAACACCGGGGAGCTGTTTTTT	CASSWAGGNTGELFF
TRBD1	TRBV4-1	TRBJ1-1	-	TGCGCCAGCAGTGACAGGGTAGGCGAGGAGCCTTTCTTT	CASSDRVGEEPFF
-	TRBV7-8	TRBJ2-7	-	TGTGCCAGCAGCTTAGTGCTAGCCGCCGAGCAGTACTTC	CASSLVLAAEQYF
TRBD2	TRBV19	TRBJ2-1	-	TGTGCCAGTAGTATTAGGGCTAGCGGGAGATCAATCTACAATGAGCAGTTCTTC	CASSIRASGRSIYNEQFF
-	TRBV20-1	TRBJ2-5	-	TGCAGTGCTAGCGGGGGAGAGACCCAGTACTTC	CSASGGETQYF
-	TRBV6-5	TRBJ1-2	-	TGTGCCAGCAGTTACGGCGGGGATTCTAACTATGGCTACACCTTC	CASSYGGDSNYGYTF
TRBD2	TRBV5-1	TRBJ2-7	-	TGCGCCAGCGCCGCCAAACTAGCGGGAGACGAGCAGTACTTC	CASAAKLAGDEQYF